This T cell receptor (beta chain) originates from a study of blood T cell repertoires in COVID-19 (dated by TCRdb to 2018 to 2020). Study-level background: Collaborator samples came from the United States, Italy and Spain and covered acute and convalescent phases of COVID-19. HLA class I and class II types, where available, came from metadata supplied by the sample provider rather than from assay-based typing. Samples came from the ongoing ImmuneRACE study (first 160 participants) plus 1,254 subjects from 6 global collaborators. The dataset comprised deeply sampled blood TCRbeta repertoires from subjects exposed to, actively infected with, or recovered from COVID-19. The repertoires were released in a freely available public database intended as a resource for research on the immune response to SARS-CoV-2. Sample metadata almost always included a de-identified subject ID, COVID-19 status, age in years and sex. The material from the prospective study consisted of cDNA or gDNA derived from T cells, B-cell-depleted T cells, or PBMCs. Overall study results and their limits: How much clinical and demographic metadata was included differed by source and by participant, and the metadata was provided uncurated.

About this clone: Its binding antigen is unknown. Per-base qualities were not stored, and no clone one base away is much larger.

The CDR3 runs 13 amino acids, cysteine and phenylalanine included. Kept here is only the CDR3 DNA, which spans 39 bases and is read in frame from base 1. V is pruned by 4 bases and J by 8 bases, leaving 5 bases of the junction without a gene match. For CDR1 and CDR2, the germline V gene (reference sequence) lists SGHNT and YYREEE. Whole blood was collected in K2EDTA tubes by collaborating institutions according to the institutions' own protocols. Collaborator samples were shipped for TCRbeta analysis as frozen whole blood, isolated PBMCs, or DNA extracted from either sample type. The immunoSEQ Assay, a bias-controlled multiplex PCR, was used to amplify TCRbeta CDR3 regions from genomic DNA. Turning to the authors' computational methods: The number of nucleated cells in each sample was estimated by amplification of reference gene primers within the assay. To quantify the absolute abundance of each unique TCRbeta CDR3 rearrangement, sequence reads were collapsed and filtered. For each sample, productive Simpson clonality was calculated as the square root of Simpson's diversity index across productive rearrangements. The table comes from immuneACCESS by way of TCRdb, which keeps in-frame sequences with V and J called. Part of the clones is missing from these tables; in studies checked, under half for an unresolved V gene and the rest for unknown reasons. The V and J calls and the clone size are those of that table, but D and trimming were determined from the DNA. Recorded for this sample are approximately 450,000 clones; 80% to 90% of them occurred a single time. The ten largest clones add up to 4.3% of the sample.

The V and J segments used are TRBV5-4 and TRBJ1-2; TRBD1 fits 10 bases in the junction. Input material: peripheral blood. This sequence was found in a woman aged 25 to 45 with acute or convalescent COVID-19. The sequenced DNA: TGTGCCAGCAGCCTCGGACAGGGGGGAGGCTACACCTTC. It specifies CASSLGQGGGYTF.